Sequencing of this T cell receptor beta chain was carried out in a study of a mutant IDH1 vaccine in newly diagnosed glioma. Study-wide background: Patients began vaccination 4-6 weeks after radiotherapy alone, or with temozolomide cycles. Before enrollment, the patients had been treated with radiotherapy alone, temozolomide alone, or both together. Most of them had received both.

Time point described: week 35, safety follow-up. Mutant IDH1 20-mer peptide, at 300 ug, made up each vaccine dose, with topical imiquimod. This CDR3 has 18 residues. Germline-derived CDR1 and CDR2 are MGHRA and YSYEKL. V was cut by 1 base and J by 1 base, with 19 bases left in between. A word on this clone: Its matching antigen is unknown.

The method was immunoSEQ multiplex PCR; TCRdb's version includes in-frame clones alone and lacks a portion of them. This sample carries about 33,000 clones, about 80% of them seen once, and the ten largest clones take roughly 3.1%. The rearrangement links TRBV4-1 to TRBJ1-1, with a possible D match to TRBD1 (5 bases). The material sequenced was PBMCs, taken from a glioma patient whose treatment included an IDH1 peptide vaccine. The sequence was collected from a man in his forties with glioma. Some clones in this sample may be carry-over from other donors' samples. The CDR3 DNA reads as TGCGCCAGCAGCCAAGGCCGGGGGGGATTATCCCAGAACACTGAAGCTTTCTTT. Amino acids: CASSQGRGGLSQNTEAFF.